These 30 T cell receptor beta chains were all obtained from the same sample, sequenced in a study of control samples from healthy donors and cancer patients. Here immunoSEQ multiplex PCR was the method, and the copy in TCRdb shows in-frame clones only, minus some. The table shows about 95,000 clones, with about 87% occurring only once. The sequenced sample was blood. The receptor source for this set is a woman in her 70s in good health.

This chain uses TRBV6-2 or TRBV6-3 with TRBJ2-3; D might be TRBD1 (6 bases). V was pared by 5 bases and J by 1 base, with 7 bases between. The CDR3 runs 13 residues. Germline V gives CDR1 MNHEY, CDR2 SVGEGT. The CDR3: CASSKGGTDTQYF. The CDR3 coding sequence is TGTGCCAGCAGTAAGGGGGGCACAGATACGCAGTATTTT.

The J gene is TRBJ2-7, the V gene TRBV5-4; TRBD1 is a possible D gene (6 bases). Trimming removed 4 bases from V and 3 bases from J, with 14 bases in between. The CDR3 sequence is 14 residues long. Germline V lookup: CDR1 SGHNT, CDR2 YYREEE (reference sequence). CDR3 DNA: TGTGCCAGCAGCCCTACAGGGTCTAACTACGAGCAGTACTTC. This sequence encodes CASSPTGSNYEQYF.

The J gene is TRBJ2-1, the V gene TRBV5-4; 7 bases align to TRBD1. The junction had 4 bases not matched to a gene; V was cut back by 0 bases and J by 1 base. CDR1 and CDR2 (germline): SGHNT, YYREEE (reference sequence). CDR3 length: 16 amino acids. Written as DNA, the CDR3 is TGTGCCAGCAGCTTGGCCGGACAGGAATCCTACAATGAGCAGTTCTTC. Translated: CASSLAGQESYNEQFF.

The V and J genes are TRBV29-1 and TRBJ1-1, with D possibly being TRBD1 (6 bases). The CDR3 has 12 residues. Germline CDR1 reads SQVTM; CDR2 reads ANQGSEA. V dropped 7 bases and J dropped 4 bases, with 13 bases sitting between them. CDR3 DNA: TGCAGCGAGAGGGGGAAGGTCACTGAAGCTTTCTTT. Its protein product is CSERGKVTEAFF.

This clone was observed a few times. This chain joins TRBV25-1 and TRBJ1-2; a weak D match, TRBD1 (5 bases). Germline V lookup: CDR1 MGHDK, CDR2 SYGVNS. V was pared by 5 bases and J by 8 bases, with 9 bases between. There are 11 residues in the CDR3. The DNA of the CDR3 is TGTGCCAGCAGTACAGGTGTGGGCTACACCTTC. Its translation is CASSTGVGYTF.

This clone was found once. The CDR3 is CASRGTTGYNEQFF. The CDR3 coding sequence is TGTGCCAGCAGGGGGACTACTGGCTACAATGAGCAGTTCTTC. This rearrangement joins TRBV6-9 to TRBJ2-1; 7 bases are shared with TRBD2. Germline V gene sequence: CDR1 MNHGY, CDR2 SVAAGI. Germline trimming cut 6 bases from V and 3 bases from J; bases unmatched to any gene: 5. This CDR3 is built from 14 residues.

The gene calls are TRBV25-1 and TRBJ1-4; 7 nucleotides agree with TRBD1. Trimming at V came to 1 base and at J to 4 bases, leaving 3 bases not matched to a gene. The CDR3 loop spans 15 amino acids. CDR1 and CDR2 (germline): MGHDK, SYGVNS. CDR3 sequence (DNA): TGTGCCAGCAGTGAATGGGGGACAGATAATGAAAAACTGTTTTTT. This translates into CASSEWGTDNEKLFF.

The rearrangement uses TRBV6-6 and TRBJ2-1; 8 positions agree with TRBD2. Germline assignment: CDR1 MNHNY and CDR2 SVGAGI (reference sequence). J was trimmed by 8 bases and V by 1 base; bases with no gene match: 4. The CDR3 is made up of 14 amino acids. In nucleotides, the CDR3 is TGTGCCAGCAGTTACTTCGGGGGGGCGGATGAGCAGTTCTTC. It yields the protein CASSYFGGADEQFF.

The sample holds one count of this clone. This chain links TRBV6-5 with TRBJ1-4; weak D call: TRBD1 (5 bases). The CDR3 is 16 amino acids. Looked up from germline, CDR1 is MNHEY and CDR2 is SVGAGI. Trimming removed 2 bases from V and 6 bases from J, with 16 bases in between. CDR3 nucleotide sequence: TGTGCCAGCAGTTACAATTCAGGGAAACCGTATGAAAAACTGTTTTTT. Translation gives CASSYNSGKPYEKLFF.

V is TRBV7-2 and J is TRBJ2-1; 8 nucleotides align to TRBD1. The V gene's germline CDR1 is SGHTA and CDR2 FQGNSA. This CDR3 is built from 15 residues. V was pared by 3 bases and J by 4 bases, with 5 bases of the junction left unmatched. The CDR3 nucleotides read TGTGCCAGCAGCTTTGGCCAGGGGGCTTACAATGAGCAGTTCTTC. Encoded protein: CASSFGQGAYNEQFF.

The genes are TRBV7-2 and TRBJ1-5; possibly TRBD1 for D (6 bases). The germline V and J ends were trimmed by 3 bases and 6 bases, with 9 bases remaining between them. This CDR3 is built from 13 residues. Germline V gene data show CDR1 as SGHTA and CDR2 as FQGNSA. The CDR3 DNA reads TGTGCCAGCAGCTTGTGGGGGCTTCAGCCCCAGCATTTT. It is translated as CASSLWGLQPQHF. Based on the CDR3 plus reference TRBV7-2 and TRBJ1-5, the full variable domain is GAGVSQSPSNKVTEKGKDVELRCDPISGHTALYWYRQSLGQGLEFLIYFQGNSAPDKSGLPSDRFSAERTGGSVSTLTIQRTQQEDSAVYLCASSLWGLQPQHFGDGTRLSIL.

This clone was recorded once. This sequence joins TRBV7-2 and TRBJ1-3; no reliable D call. V shed 7 bases and J shed 0 bases, with 16 bases lying between them. The length of the CDR3 is 16 residues. CDR1 SGHTA and CDR2 FQGNSA come from the germline V gene. The CDR3 coding sequence is TGTGCCAGCACGACGGCGAGGGCCTACTCTGGAAACACCATATATTTT. This codes for CASTTARAYSGNTIYF. Complete variable domain (other parts from reference TRBV7-2 and TRBJ1-3): GAGVSQSPSNKVTEKGKDVELRCDPISGHTALYWYRQSLGQGLEFLIYFQGNSAPDKSGLPSDRFSAERTGGSVSTLTIQRTQQEDSAVYLCASTTARAYSGNTIYFGEGSWLTVV.

This chain uses TRBV6-5 with TRBJ1-2; D is uncertain. Between the trimmed V and J ends, which lost 6 bases and 1 base, there was a span of 12 bases. Germline lookup yields CDR1 MNHEY and CDR2 SVGAGI. The length of the CDR3 is 14 residues. The CDR3 reads CASSSPDFNYGYTF. CDR3 coding DNA: TGTGCCAGCAGCTCCCCCGACTTTAACTATGGCTACACCTTC.

The chain is built from TRBV18 and TRBJ1-3; no clear D gene. The germline CDR1 and CDR2 sequences are KGHSH and LQKENI. V gave up 0 bases and J gave up 5 bases, with 11 bases separating them. The CDR3 consists of 15 residues. Here the CDR3 reads CASSPPSATRNTIYF. The CDR3 bases are TGTGCCAGCTCACCACCGTCCGCCACTCGAAACACCATATATTTT. Looking up the rest from reference TRBV18 and TRBJ1-3 gives the full variable domain: NAGVMQNPRHLVRRRGQEARLRCSPMKGHSHVYWYRQLPEEGLKFMVYLQKENIIDESGMPKERFSAEFPKEGPSILRIQQVVRGDSAAYFCASSPPSATRNTIYFGEGSWLTVV.

With regard to this clone: Other DNA sequences within the sample encode an identical CDR3. The chain has TRBV28 and TRBJ1-1; D is possibly TRBD1 (5 bases). Looked up from germline, CDR1 is MDHEN and CDR2 is SYDVKM. V was shortened by 9 bases and J by 10 bases, with 24 bases between the two germline ends. The CDR3 is 14 residues long. The CDR3 here is CASSPPARGIGAFF. DNA for the CDR3: TGTGCCAGTAGTCCGCCGGCGAGGGGAATCGGAGCTTTCTTT.

The CDR3 bases are TGTGCCAGCAGCCTACTCGGGCGCCAACTCACAGATACGCAGTATTTT. As protein: CASSLLGRQLTDTQYF. This chain links TRBV5-4 with TRBJ2-3; D gene unclear. The CDR3 length is 16 residues. V gave up 4 bases and J gave up 2 bases, with 17 bases separating them. Germline V gives CDR1 SGHNT, CDR2 YYREEE (reference sequence).

The gene calls are TRBV7-9 and TRBJ1-2, with 7 bases matching TRBD1. Losses at the gene ends were 1 base for V and 5 bases for J; bases not matched to a gene: 10. Germline lookup yields CDR1 SEHNR and CDR2 FQNEAQ (reference sequence). The CDR3 spans 16 residues. The CDR3 region has the DNA TGTGCCAGCAGCTTAGATGGGACAGCAGTCTCATATGGCTACACCTTC. It codes for CASSLDGTAVSYGYTF.

The chain employs TRBV2 and TRBJ1-1, with TRBD1 matching over 8 bases. CDR1 and CDR2 (germline): SNHLY, FYNNEI. The CDR3 length is 13 residues. V was pared by 6 bases and J by 1 base, with 1 base of the junction left unmatched. Here the CDR3 reads CASRGTGNTEAFF. CDR3 nucleotides: TGTGCCAGCAGGGGGACAGGGAACACTGAAGCTTTCTTT.

A few counts support this clone. The chain recombines TRBV19 with TRBJ1-5, with TRBD1 identical over 8 bases. CDR1 is LNHDA, CDR2 SQIVND, per germline (reference sequence). The CDR3 is 15 amino acids. V shed 3 bases, J shed 7 bases, and the junction held 8 bases outside the gene matches. The CDR3 loop is CASSIQTGAGQPQHF. The DNA for the CDR3 is TGTGCCAGTAGTATTCAGACAGGGGCGGGACAGCCCCAGCATTTT.

The chain employs TRBV23-1 and TRBJ1-2; D may be TRBD1 (6 bases). TRBV23-1 is an ORF, and what it does is uncertain. CDR3 length: 16 residues. Trimming left V 3 bases short and J 2 bases short, with 16 bases between. Here the CDR3 DNA reads TGCGCCAGCAGTCACGGTCCACAGGGACTCAACTATGGCTACACCTTC. It encodes CASSHGPQGLNYGYTF.

The chain is built from TRBV14 and TRBJ1-2; D gene ambiguous. This CDR3 is built from 14 residues. From germline, CDR1 is SGHDN and CDR2 FVKESK. Trimming took 0 bases from V and 8 from J, leaving 13 bases between them. The CDR3 nucleotides read TGTGCCAGCAGCCAAGAAGTACGGGCTGCGGGCTACACCTTC. Translating it yields CASSQEVRAAGYTF. Using reference TRBV14 and TRBJ1-2 for the parts outside the CDR3, the full variable domain is EAGVTQFPSHSVIEKGQTVTLRCDPISGHDNLYWYRRVMGKEIKFLLHFVKESKQDESGMPNNRFLAERTGGTYSTLKVQPAELEDSGVYFCASSQEVRAAGYTFGSGTRLTVV.

The chain uses TRBV5-1 and TRBJ1-6; the D gene is possibly TRBD1 (5 bases). CDR1 SGHRS and CDR2 YFSETQ come from the germline V gene. The CDR3 has 15 amino acids. V lost 3 bases and J 6 bases, leaving 13 bases between the germline ends. The CDR3 reads CASSSQGVRNSPLHF. The CDR3 bases are TGCGCCAGCAGCTCGCAAGGGGTCCGTAATTCACCCCTCCACTTT.

The chain joins TRBV20-1 to TRBJ1-3; D uncertain. Deletions cut 8 bases from V and 0 bases from J, with 5 bases between. CDR3 length: 11 residues. CDR1 DFQATT and CDR2 SNEGSKA come from the germline V gene (reference sequence). CDR3 bases: TGCAGTCCTTGCTCTGGAAACACCATATATTTT. Amino acid sequence: CSPCSGNTIYF.

The rearrangement uses TRBV25-1 and TRBJ1-1, with D tentatively TRBD1 (5 bases). Germline CDR1 is MGHDK and CDR2 is SYGVNS. The CDR3 is made up of 13 amino acids. The V end lost 7 bases, the J end lost 3 bases, and 12 bases lay between the germline ends. CDR3: CASTSLGDTEAFF. The CDR3 DNA reads as TGTGCCAGCACCTCCCTGGGGGACACTGAAGCTTTCTTT.

This clone appeared a few times. In DNA form, the CDR3 reads TGTGCCAGCAGCCAAGGCACTCCCCCACAGGGCTATGGCTACACCTTC. It encodes CASSQGTPPQGYGYTF. J is TRBJ1-2 and V is TRBV3-1 (or the pseudogene TRBV3-2), with D possibly being TRBD1 (6 bases). This CDR3 has 16 amino acids. The V and J ends lost 1 base and 4 bases respectively, with 16 bases between them. The germline CDR1 and CDR2 sequences are LGHDT and YNNKEL (reference sequence).

V and J are TRBV7-9 and TRBJ2-5, with no clear D. Germline-derived CDR1 and CDR2 are SEHNR and FQNEAQ (reference sequence). Trimming removed 0 bases from V and 7 bases from J, with 12 bases in between. The length of the CDR3 is 14 residues. The CDR3 DNA is TGTGCCAGCAGCTTAGCTTTATCTCCTTGGACCCAGTACTTC. Protein: CASSLALSPWTQYF.

This chain uses TRBV2 with TRBJ1-4; perhaps TRBD1 as D (5 bases). The CDR3 covers 16 residues. V was clipped by 5 bases and J by 2 bases, with 15 bases between them. Germline CDR1 is SNHLY and CDR2 is FYNNEI. The CDR3 protein is CASSLERGPTNEKLFF. CDR3 sequence (DNA): TGTGCCAGCAGTCTCGAAAGGGGTCCCACTAATGAAAAACTGTTTTTT.

This clone was counted only a few times. CDR3 amino acids: CASSEGPGGDTEAFF. In DNA, the CDR3 is TGTGCCAGCAGTGAAGGGCCGGGAGGGGACACTGAAGCTTTCTTT. This rearrangement joins TRBV6-1 to TRBJ1-1; a weak D match, TRBD1 (5 bases). V was pared by 1 base and J by 3 bases, with 12 bases between. This CDR3 comprises 15 residues. Germline CDR1 MNHNS, CDR2 SASEGT.

This clone was seen repeatedly, ten times or more. The CDR3: CASSIPTQGSKNIQYF. The DNA for the CDR3 is TGTGCCAGCAGCATTCCCACACAGGGATCCAAAAACATTCAGTACTTC. The J gene is TRBJ2-4, the V gene TRBV21-1; the listed D gene, TRBD1, was not tested against the DNA. TRBV21-1 is described as a pseudogene. The CDR3 has 16 amino acids.

The rearrangement joins TRBV3-1 (or the pseudogene TRBV3-2) to TRBJ1-6, with D uncertain. V shed 1 base and J shed 7 bases, with 11 bases lying between them. This CDR3 has 15 residues. Germline V gene sequence: CDR1 LGHDT, CDR2 YNNKEL (reference sequence). The CDR3 here is CASSQAGIENSPLHF. The CDR3 DNA reads as TGTGCCAGCAGCCAAGCCGGGATTGAAAATTCACCCCTCCACTTT.